This T cell receptor (beta chain) was captured in a study of blood T cell repertoires in COVID-19. The germline V gene encodes CDR1 WNHNN and CDR2 SYGVQD (reference sequence). The CDR3 loop spans 14 amino acids. The J segment lost 5 bases and the V segment lost 5 bases, leaving 2 bases of the junction unmatched. Sequencing used immunoSEQ multiplex PCR; TCRdb keeps in-frame clones, though not all of them. The repertoire holds about 170,000 clones, with roughly 89% as singletons. A few counts support this clone. Sequences were obtained from peripheral blood. This chain links TRBV10-1 with TRBJ1-5; 11 bases are shared with TRBD1. The sequence was collected from a man aged 18 to 35 with active or convalescent COVID-19. The CDR3 DNA reads as TGCGCCAGCAGTAGGGACAGGGGGGATCAGCCCCAGCATTTT. This translates into CASSRDRGDQPQHF.